The 27 T cell receptor beta chains below were found in one sample sequenced in a study of T cells in Graves' hyperthyroidism and ophthalmopathy (dated by TCRdb to the late 2010s). Receptor libraries were prepared by multiplex PCR. Data came from an Illumina HiSeq 2000. The TCR beta CDR3 regions were amplified from RNA transcripts. For the first round of RT-PCR on the TCR CDR3, the HTBI primer set was used together with the Qiagen OneStep RT-PCR kit. TCRdb passed the public sequencing reads through fastp at Q25 and MiXCR, retaining productive beta sequences. Every entry covers one CDR3 protein and lists the most common genes and DNA from its rows. The sample table lists fewer than 500,000 distinct CDR3 sequences, roughly 14% of them with a count of one. In total, the top ten clones hold about 13% of the sample. Sequencing input: blood. These receptors were obtained from a man younger than 30 with Graves' ophthalmopathy.

This clonotype was seen at least ten times. The chain is built from TRBV18 and TRBJ2-7; no definite D call. Germline values: CDR1 KGHSH, CDR2 LQKENI. CDR3 length: 14 amino acids. The V and J ends lost 3 bases and 4 bases respectively, with 13 bases between them. CDR3: CASSPEVSGYEQYF. The CDR3 DNA sequence: TGTGCCAGCTCACCCGAGGTGTCTGGTTACGAGCAGTACTTC.

Ten or more counts support this clonotype. V gene TRBV29-1 combines with J gene TRBJ2-7; 7 bases map to TRBD1. Germline trimming cut 7 bases from V and 0 bases from J; bases unmatched to any gene: 6. The CDR3 runs 13 residues. In germline, CDR1 is SQVTM, CDR2 ANQGSEA. CDR3 residues: CSAEDRRSYEQYF. The CDR3 region has the DNA TGCAGCGCCGAGGACAGGCGCTCCTACGAGCAGTACTTC.

Comments on this clonotype: Being one base from a much bigger clone, this may be a read error. The rearrangement links TRBV6-1 to TRBJ1-4; no firm D call. This CDR3 is built from 16 residues. The V gene lost 3 bases and the J gene lost 6 bases, with 17 bases spanning the gap. Germline CDR1 MNHNS, CDR2 SASEGT. The CDR3, as DNA: TGTGCCAGCAGTGAGTCGTTTGGCCGGGGAGATGAAAAACTGTTTTTT. Translation gives CASSESFGRGDEKLFF.

This clonotype has just a few counts. This rearrangement joins TRBV7-8 to TRBJ1-4; a weak D match, TRBD1 (6 bases). The CDR3 spans 15 residues. CDR1 is SGHVS, CDR2 FQNEAQ, per germline. With 5 bases removed from V and 7 bases from J, the gap between germline ends came to 17 bases. CDR3 in amino acids: CASSKRGAGGEKLFF. The CDR3 nucleotides read TGTGCCAGCAGCAAGAGGGGGGCTGGGGGTGAAAAACTGTTTTTT.

This clonotype was picked up many times. This chain joins TRBV2 and TRBJ2-5, with D tentatively TRBD1 (5 bases). CDR3 length: 14 residues. Germline loops: CDR1 SNHLY, CDR2 FYNNEI. V lost 2 bases and J lost 3, with 10 bases in between. The CDR3 loop reads CASSESRREETQYF. CDR3 DNA: TGTGCCAGCAGTGAAAGTCGCAGGGAAGAGACCCAGTACTTC.

This clonotype was counted ten times or more. V gene TRBV7-9 combines with J gene TRBJ2-1, with a possible D match to TRBD1 (6 bases). The CDR3 is 12 amino acids. Trimming took 6 bases from V and 12 from J, leaving 15 bases between them. Germline values: CDR1 SEHNR, CDR2 FQNEAQ (reference sequence). The CDR3 DNA follows: TGTGCCAGCAGTACGACAGGCGGACCGCAGTTCTTC. It translates to CASSTTGGPQFF.

This clonotype was picked up many times. The rearrangement links TRBV7-9 to TRBJ1-1; 9 bases map to TRBD1. The J segment lost 6 bases and the V segment lost 5 bases, leaving 4 bases of the junction unmatched. The germline CDR1 and CDR2 sequences are SEHNR and FQNEAQ (reference sequence). This CDR3 comprises 13 residues. In DNA, the CDR3 is TGTGCCAGCAGCGTACAGGGGGCCCCTGAAGCTTTCTTT. This gives the protein CASSVQGAPEAFF.

At least ten counts were recorded for this clonotype. V is TRBV11-2 and J is TRBJ1-1; tentatively, D is TRBD1 (5 bases). The CDR3 consists of 13 residues. Germline lookup yields CDR1 SGHAT and CDR2 FQNNGV. V was pared by 5 bases and J by 1 base, with 8 bases between. CDR3 in amino acids: CASSKDRNTEAFF. The CDR3 nucleotides read TGTGCCAGCAGCAAAGACAGGAACACTGAAGCTTTCTTT.

This clonotype was counted many times. The chain couples TRBV5-1 to TRBJ1-1, with D uncertain. The CDR3 length is 14 residues. Germline-derived CDR1 and CDR2 are SGHRS and YFSETQ. V dropped 0 bases and J dropped 1 base, with 7 bases sitting between them. The CDR3 loop reads CASSLARKNTEAFF. In DNA, the CDR3 is TGCGCCAGCAGCTTGGCTAGGAAGAACACTGAAGCTTTCTTT. The full variable domain, completed using reference TRBV5-1 and TRBJ1-1, is KAGVTQTPRYLIKTRGQQVTLSCSPISGHRSVSWYQQTPGQGLQFLFEYFSETQRNKGNFPGRFSGRQFSNSRSEMNVSTLELGDSALYLCASSLARKNTEAFFGQGTRLTVV.

This clonotype was counted many times. The CDR3 coding sequence is TGTGCCAGCAGAGCAGAGCGGGGCCGGGATGAGCAGTTCTTC. It yields the protein CASRAERGRDEQFF. The chain recombines TRBV7-6 with TRBJ2-1, with 7 positions matching TRBD2. This CDR3 has 14 amino acids. Germline trimming cut 6 bases from V and 8 bases from J; bases unmatched to any gene: 10. Germline V gene sequence: CDR1 SGHVS, CDR2 FNYEAQ.

This clonotype was seen more than once but under ten times. The chain has TRBV10-3 and TRBJ2-3; D possibly corresponds to TRBD2 (6 bases). Germline V gene sequence: CDR1 ENHRY, CDR2 SYGVKD. Trimming stripped 8 bases from V and 0 bases from J, with 15 bases between. CDR3 length: 15 amino acids. CDR3 coding DNA: TGTGCCATCGGCTCGGAGGGACCAAGCACAGATACGCAGTATTTT. Its protein is CAIGSEGPSTDTQYF.

V is TRBV28 and J is TRBJ2-7; D call uncertain. V dropped 3 bases and J dropped 6 bases, with 15 bases sitting between them. Per the germline V gene, CDR1 is MDHEN and CDR2 is SYDVKM. The CDR3 is 14 amino acids. CDR3 nucleotides: TGTGCCAGCAGTTTGAGGTTGCGCCCCGGCGAGCAGTACTTC. It encodes CASSLRLRPGEQYF.

There are many counts of this clonotype. V is TRBV10-1 and J is TRBJ2-3; D not certain. Trimming stripped 3 bases from V and 4 bases from J, with 17 bases between. The germline V gene has CDR1 WNHNN and CDR2 SYGVQD (reference sequence). The CDR3 runs 16 residues. CDR3 sequence: CASSDTPLDASDTQYF. The CDR3 DNA reads as TGCGCCAGCAGTGATACCCCCTTAGACGCCTCAGATACGCAGTATTTT.

At least ten counts were recorded for this clonotype. The chain uses TRBV19 and TRBJ2-5, with D tentatively TRBD1 (6 bases). CDR1 LNHDA and CDR2 SQIVND come from the germline V gene (reference sequence). V lost 3 bases, J lost 4 bases, and 9 bases lay in between. The CDR3 is 13 amino acids. CDR3 loop: CASSIHRAETQYF. In DNA form, the CDR3 reads TGTGCCAGTAGTATCCACAGGGCAGAGACCCAGTACTTC. Variable domain in full (rest from reference TRBV19 and TRBJ2-5): DGGITQSPKYLFRKEGQNVTLSCEQNLNHDAMYWYRQDPGQGLRLIYYSQIVNDFQKGDIAEGYSVSREKKESFPLTVTSAQKNPTAFYLCASSIHRAETQYFGPGTRLLVL.

This clonotype was observed at least ten times. The chain couples TRBV7-8 to TRBJ1-5; D may be TRBD1 (5 bases). This CDR3 spans 15 amino acids. V lost 6 bases and J lost 7, with 19 bases in between. The germline V gene has CDR1 SGHVS and CDR2 FQNEAQ. CDR3 loop: CASRPQAGVGQPQHF. DNA of the CDR3: TGTGCCAGCAGACCCCAGGCGGGGGTCGGGCAGCCCCAGCATTTT.

In its sample, this clonotype was seen many times. This rearrangement joins TRBV27 to TRBJ2-5; either TRBD1 or TRBD2 may fit D (6 bases each). The CDR3 length is 15 residues. The ends were cut back, 0 bases at V and 0 bases at J, with 8 bases in the middle. Germline CDR1 reads MNHEY; CDR2 reads SMNVEV (reference sequence). CDR3 sequence (DNA): TGTGCCAGCAGTTTATCAGGGGGGTACCAAGAGACCCAGTACTTC. Amino acid sequence: CASSLSGGYQETQYF.

This clonotype was seen ten or more times. The rearrangement joins TRBV11-3 to TRBJ2-7; tentatively, D is TRBD1 or TRBD2 (5 bases each). The CDR3 runs 14 residues. Per germline, CDR1 SGHNT and CDR2 YENEEA. V was clipped by 5 bases and J by 2 bases, with 13 bases between them. The CDR3 sequence is CASSPRGHPYEQYF. The CDR3 bases are TGTGCCAGCAGCCCCCGGGGCCACCCCTACGAGCAGTACTTC.

The chain recombines TRBV2 with TRBJ1-1, with a weak D call TRBD1 (5 bases). V lost 0 bases and J lost 3, with 17 bases in between. Germline V lookup: CDR1 SNHLY, CDR2 FYNNEI. The CDR3 runs to 17 residues. CDR3 nucleotide sequence: TGTGCCAGCAGTGAAGCGCTTCAACAGGCAGGGTACACTGAAGCTTTCTTT. This translates into CASSEALQQAGYTEAFF.

J is TRBJ2-7 and V is TRBV10-3; TRBD1 agrees at 8 bases. J lost 6 bases, V lost 2 bases, and 3 bases had no gene match. There are 13 residues in the CDR3. Looked up from germline, CDR1 is ENHRY and CDR2 is SYGVKD. The DNA for the CDR3 is TGTGCCATCAGTGAGGGACAGGGTGGCGAGCAGTACTTC. It yields the protein CAISEGQGGEQYF.

This clonotype was detected a few times. The chain recombines TRBV19 with TRBJ2-6, with 7 bases identical to TRBD1. With V trimmed by 8 bases and J by 2 bases, 6 bases remained unmatched. CDR3 length: 15 amino acids. CDR1 is LNHDA, CDR2 SQIVND, per germline (reference sequence). CDR3 in amino acids: CASGLDRPGANVLTF. DNA of the CDR3: TGTGCCAGTGGATTGGACAGGCCTGGGGCCAACGTCCTGACTTTC.

This chain joins TRBV7-2 and TRBJ2-1, with 8 bases lining up with TRBD2. The CDR3 sequence is 18 residues long. The trim removed 0 bases at V and 3 bases at J, leaving 10 bases unmatched. Germline V gene lookup returns CDR1 SGHTA and CDR2 FQGNSA. This chain's CDR3 is CASSLAGAGAGDYNEQFF. CDR3 coding DNA: TGTGCCAGCAGCTTAGCCGGGGCCGGAGCGGGAGACTACAATGAGCAGTTCTTC.

This clonotype has only a few counts. The V gene is TRBV19, the J gene TRBJ2-7; 7 bases are shared with TRBD1. The CDR3 is 14 amino acids. V lost 10 bases, J lost 1 base, and 10 bases stayed unmatched. The germline gives CDR1 LNHDA, CDR2 SQIVND (reference sequence). The CDR3 sequence is CATTKDRASYEQYF. In nucleotides, the CDR3 is TGTGCCACCACGAAAGACAGGGCTTCCTACGAGCAGTACTTC.

This clonotype has a handful of counts. V and J are TRBV2 and TRBJ1-3; D may be TRBD1 (6 bases). Germline V CDR1 and CDR2: SNHLY, FYNNEI. CDR3 size: 14 residues. The V end lost 9 bases, the J end lost 1 base, and 13 bases lay between the germline ends. The CDR3 DNA follows: TGTGCCAGTAACGTAGACAGGTCTGGAAACACCATATATTTT. This encodes CASNVDRSGNTIYF.

This clonotype showed up many times. CDR3 residues: CASQTDRGAVTF. The CDR3 nucleotides are TGTGCCAGCCAAACGGACAGGGGAGCTGTCACCTTC. This sequence joins TRBV18 and TRBJ1-2; 9 bases map to TRBD1. Germline CDR1 is KGHSH and CDR2 is LQKENI. The CDR3 consists of 12 residues. With 8 bases clipped from V and 13 bases from J, the junction kept 11 bases outside the gene matches.

The chain uses TRBV5-4 and TRBJ2-1; TRBD1 matches at 12 bases. The CDR3 covers 14 residues. CDR1 SGHNT and CDR2 YYREEE come from the germline V gene (reference sequence). Trimming removed 4 bases from V and 8 bases from J; junction bases left unmatched: 4. In nucleotides, the CDR3 is TGTGCCAGCAGCAAGGGACAGGGGGCCGATGAGCAGTTCTTC. Translating it yields CASSKGQGADEQFF.

This clonotype was counted ten times or more. V gene TRBV30 combines with J gene TRBJ2-7; D is perhaps TRBD2 (6 bases). Germline CDR1 GTSNPN, CDR2 SVGIG (reference sequence). The CDR3 is 14 amino acids. V dropped 4 bases and J dropped 1 base, with 14 bases sitting between them. CDR3 nucleotide sequence: TGTGCCTGGAATAGGCCGGGGGAATCCTACGAGCAGTACTTC. Amino acid sequence: CAWNRPGESYEQYF.

This clonotype showed up many times. The chain combines TRBV11-2 with TRBJ2-3; D could derive from TRBD1 or TRBD2 (6 bases each). The CDR3 contains 15 residues. Germline values: CDR1 SGHAT, CDR2 FQNNGV. V shed 3 bases and J shed 2 bases, with 12 bases lying between them. The CDR3 DNA sequence: TGTGCCAGCAGCTTCGGGGGCAGTTACACAGATACGCAGTATTTT. It encodes CASSFGGSYTDTQYF.